These T cell receptor beta chains were read from a single sample in a study of regulatory T cells in long-lasting Graves disease. MiXCR was run by TCRdb on the multiplex PCR reads, yielding one entry per CDR3 protein. The sample lists a few hundred thousand distinct CDR3 sequences; 16% were seen once. Another study also made use of these data, one on T cells in Graves' hyperthyroidism and ophthalmopathy.

The specimen comprised peripheral blood mononuclear cells (PBMCs), sampled at new diagnosis, from a patient treated with antithyroid drugs. Receptor source: a man between 35 and 55 years old with Graves disease. Each CDR3 is given without its conserved first and last residue. Each record gives: V gene, CDR3 protein.

>TRBV20-1
SAKRGAAEQETQY
>TRBV11-3
ASSTLARWGQEQNNEQF
>TRBV19
ASRPRAGGYEQY
>TRBV6-1
ASRLTIGTSGGLELF
>TRBV7-9
ASSLASGRIMYEQF
>TRBV7-9
ASSFGQGGTF
>TRBV20-1
SASDRGQPQH
>TRBV5-1
ASSLARRGLAGVPSSTDTQY
>TRBV6-1
ASSETGDNQPQH
>TRBV6-6
ASSYPGDVKGNEQF
>TRBV5-1
ASSLLQGWETDTQY
>TRBV20-1
SARTGNTEELF
>TRBV30
AWRQNTEAF
>TRBV4-2
ASSQRGNSNQPQH
>TRBV7-9
ASSLESTRVF
>TRBV5-5
ASSFGRTGGYEQY
>TRBV6-2/TRBV6-3
ASSLQTSGVTEQY
>TRBV20-1
SASTANYGYT
>TRBV7-7
ASSWDRGPGGDSYNEQF
>TRBV4-1
ASSQRTSGSTDTQY
>TRBV5-1
ASRSSGGLLSDTQY
>TRBV20-1
SAPSYPEGYGYT
>TRBV6-2/TRBV6-3
ASSSRTGSGGELF
>TRBV5-1
ASSLGGPKNIQY
>TRBV12-3/TRBV12-4
ASSRLLHEQY
>TRBV30
AWSVGSNSPLH
>TRBV29-1
SGGPTSGQETQY
>TRBV3-1
ASSQGTGRLNTEAF
>TRBV3-1
ASSQEWRPTYEQY
>TRBV5-1
ASSFWGWPRGYT
>TRBV20-1
SARRQGVFPYNSPLH
>TRBV5-4
ASSGTPGRTGNTIY
>TRBV18
ASSNTGRAEQY
>TRBV5-4
ASSLRRGGQGTDTQY
>TRBV7-2
ASSPGLAGGHEQF
>TRBV7-2
ASSLGSLGQGARTGELF
>TRBV5-1
ASSLQGSGELF
>TRBV2
ASIGLAGGLRETQY
>TRBV6-1
ASSEAIVSATNEKLF
>TRBV20-1
SEQGKTNTEAF
>TRBV5-8
ASSQDGEKLF
>TRBV20-1
SATRLGNTIY
>TRBV6-1
ASRKRGRLSGYT
>TRBV12-3/TRBV12-4
ASREAGTGYEQY
>TRBV24-1
ATSDRTGAEQY
>TRBV3-1
ASSQRDGLNEQF
>TRBV7-9
ASSRGPDILNGMGANVLT
>TRBV20-1
SARDPNSGGVKETQY
>TRBV6-2/TRBV6-3
ASSPGTPVGEQF
>TRBV4-3
ASSQDRFGGSGNEQF
>TRBV28
ASSLPWTAQETQY
>TRBV25-1
ASSDPPGTGGRDEQF
>TRBV7-2
ASSLFAGQLNTEAF
>TRBV7-2
ASSLVVSNNEQF
>TRBV4-3
ASSQDFGAVSNQPQH
>TRBV7-3
ASSWGQGMVNEQF
>TRBV30
AWGHKNTEAF
>TRBV28
ASSPLARNTEAF
>TRBV15
ATSRDGAGRGQPQH
>TRBV3-1
ASSPGQGRPKNTEAF